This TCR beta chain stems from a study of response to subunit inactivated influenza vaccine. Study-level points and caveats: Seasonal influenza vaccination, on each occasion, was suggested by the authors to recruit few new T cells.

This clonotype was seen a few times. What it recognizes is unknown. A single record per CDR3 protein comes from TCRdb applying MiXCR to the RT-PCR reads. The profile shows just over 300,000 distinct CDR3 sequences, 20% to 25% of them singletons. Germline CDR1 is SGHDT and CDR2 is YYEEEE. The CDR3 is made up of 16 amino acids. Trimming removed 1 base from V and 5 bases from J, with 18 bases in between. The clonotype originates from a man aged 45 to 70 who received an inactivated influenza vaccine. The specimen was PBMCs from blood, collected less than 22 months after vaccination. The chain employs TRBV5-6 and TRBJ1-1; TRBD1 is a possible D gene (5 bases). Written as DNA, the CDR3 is TGTGCCAGCAGCTTGAGAAACGGGGGAAAGGTGACTGAAGCTTTCTTT. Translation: CASSLRNGGKVTEAFF.